This entry concerns a single T cell receptor beta chain. CD8+ and CD4+ T cells taken from blood had their TCR beta sequenced. Negative magnetic isolation gave CD8+ and CD4+ cells; FACS enriched CD8+ TEMRA. With random hexamers, 0.5 to 1 ug RNA was reverse transcribed. Amplification of TCR beta CDR3 by immunoSEQ multiplex PCR spanned 54 Vbeta and 13 Jbeta. TCRdb reprocessed the immunoSEQ multiplex PCR reads with MiXCR, giving one entry per CDR3 protein. The data hold about 150,000 distinct CDR3 sequences, with 93% observed a single time. This entry comes from a study of CD8 T cells in Susac syndrome. CDR3 length: 13 residues. V shed 1 base and J shed 11 bases, with 9 bases lying between them. The germline gives CDR1 SEHNR, CDR2 FQNEAQ (reference sequence).

This sequence was found in a human donor with multiple sclerosis. The sequenced sample consisted of CD4+ T cells from PBMCs. The rearrangement uses TRBV7-9 and TRBJ1-6; D is undetermined. DNA of the CDR3: TGTGCCAGCAGCTTAGAGGCCCAGGCACCCCTCCACTTT. This translates into CASSLEAQAPLHF.